Following are 21 T cell receptor beta chains from one sample sequenced in a study of CD8 T cells in Susac syndrome. Reverse transcription of roughly 0.5 to 1 ug RNA was carried out with random hexamers. TCRdb reprocessed the immunoSEQ multiplex PCR reads with MiXCR, giving one entry per CDR3 protein. The sample yields 200,000 or so distinct CDR3 sequences, about 93% seen once. Sequenced: CD8+ T cells from PBMCs. These receptors were taken from a human donor with multiple sclerosis.

The chain uses TRBV2 and TRBJ2-7, with D maybe TRBD2 (5 bases). The CDR3 extends over 14 amino acids. From germline, CDR1 is SNHLY and CDR2 FYNNEI. V lost 1 base, J lost 3 bases, and 10 bases lay in between. CDR3 in amino acids: CASSEGLPGYEQYF. As DNA, the CDR3 is TGTGCCAGCAGTGAAGGACTACCCGGCTACGAGCAGTACTTC.

The table lists this clonotype with a count of one. The V and J genes are TRBV2 and TRBJ2-6, with D perhaps matching TRBD1 or TRBD2 (5 bases each). Trimming cost V 5 bases and J 3 bases, with 14 bases left between them. The CDR3 sequence is 16 residues long. Germline values: CDR1 SNHLY, CDR2 FYNNEI. CDR3 sequence: CASSSRDGHGANVLTF. The CDR3 DNA is TGTGCCAGCAGTTCCCGGGACGGACATGGGGCCAACGTCCTGACTTTC.

This clonotype was picked up one time. The V call is TRBV28, the J call TRBJ2-5; D gene uncertain. The V end was cut by 5 bases, the J end by 2 bases, with 6 bases between. The CDR3 extends over 12 amino acids. Germline CDR1 MDHEN, CDR2 SYDVKM. The CDR3 here is CASSPRQETQYF. The CDR3 DNA follows: TGTGCCAGCAGTCCCAGGCAAGAGACCCAGTACTTC. Based on the CDR3 plus reference TRBV28 and TRBJ2-5, the full variable domain is DVKVTQSSRYLVKRTGEKVFLECVQDMDHENMFWYRQDPGLGLRLIYFSYDVKMKEKGDIPEGYSVSREKKERFSLILESASTNQTSMYLCASSPRQETQYFGPGTRLLVL.

This clonotype was seen a few times. The V gene is TRBV3-1, the J gene TRBJ2-1, with 7 bases matching TRBD1. J gave up 3 bases and V 4 bases, and 3 bases lay outside the gene matches. CDR1 and CDR2 from the germline V gene are LGHDT and YNNKEL (reference sequence). The CDR3 is made up of 14 amino acids. Here the CDR3 reads CASSLQGNYNEQFF. The CDR3 nucleotides are TGTGCCAGCAGCCTACAGGGGAACTACAATGAGCAGTTCTTC.

This chain connects TRBV20-1 to TRBJ2-7; 7 bases are shared with TRBD1. V dropped 6 bases and J dropped 4; count of bases not matched to a gene: 6. This CDR3 is 12 amino acids long. Germline CDR1 is DFQATT and CDR2 is SNEGSKA (reference sequence). The CDR3 DNA is TGCAGTGCCCCGGGACAGACATACGAGCAGTACTTC. It yields the protein CSAPGQTYEQYF.

This clonotype appeared a single time. The chain uses TRBV4-3 and TRBJ2-1; TRBD2 matches 10 bases. The CDR3 length is 16 residues. Trimming took 2 bases from V and 8 from J; bases not matched to a gene: 9. Germline lookup yields CDR1 LGHNA and CDR2 YSLEER. For the CDR3, the DNA is TGCGCCAGCAGCCAAAGCGGTCTAGCGGGAGACGATGAGCAGTTCTTC. Protein: CASSQSGLAGDDEQFF.

This chain links TRBV20-1 with TRBJ1-2, with TRBD1 matching over 8 bases. The CDR3 has 14 amino acids. Germline lookup yields CDR1 DFQATT and CDR2 SNEGSKA (reference sequence). Trimming took 2 bases from V and 3 from J; bases not matched to a gene: 5. The CDR3 region is CSARTQGADYGYTF. As DNA, the CDR3 is TGCAGTGCTAGAACGCAGGGGGCGGACTATGGCTACACCTTC.

V usage is TRBV6-6 and J usage is TRBJ2-5; 7 nucleotides line up with TRBD1. V lost 7 bases, J lost 0 bases, and 8 bases stayed unmatched. Germline assignment: CDR1 MNHNY and CDR2 SVGAGI (reference sequence). The CDR3 loop spans 15 amino acids. The CDR3 bases are TGTGCCAGCACCGCGGACAGGCAATACCAAGAGACCCAGTACTTC. Encoded protein: CASTADRQYQETQYF.

Here the CDR3 DNA reads TGTGCCAGCAGTCCTGGGCTTTACACTGAAGCTTTCTTT. This translates into CASSPGLYTEAFF. This rearrangement joins TRBV6-5 to TRBJ1-1, with no clear D. Trimming cost V 5 bases and J 3 bases, with 10 bases left between them. The CDR3 sequence is 13 residues long. Looked up from germline, CDR1 is MNHEY and CDR2 is SVGAGI.

The V call is TRBV14, the J call TRBJ2-3; D uncertain. Germline V lookup: CDR1 SGHDN, CDR2 FVKESK. CDR3 length: 13 amino acids. The V end was cut by 4 bases, the J end by 5 bases, with 10 bases between. CDR3 coding DNA: TGTGCCAGCAGCCTCCTGTCTGTAGATACGCAGTATTTT. Translated: CASSLLSVDTQYF.

V is TRBV7-9 and J is TRBJ2-7; 11 bases map to TRBD2. Looked up from germline, CDR1 is SEHNR and CDR2 is FQNEAQ (reference sequence). Trimming removed 4 bases from V and 2 bases from J; junction bases left unmatched: 4. There are 15 residues in the CDR3. The CDR3 loop is CASSSGLAGTYEQYF. The CDR3 DNA is TGTGCCAGCAGCTCCGGACTAGCGGGTACCTACGAGCAGTACTTC.

V and J are TRBV25-1 and TRBJ1-1, with D perhaps TRBD1 (5 bases). The V end was cut by 1 base, the J end by 2 bases, with 11 bases between. This CDR3 spans 15 amino acids. CDR1 is MGHDK, CDR2 SYGVNS, per germline. In DNA form, the CDR3 reads TGTGCCAGCAGTGAATGGAAAAGGGGAAACACTGAAGCTTTCTTT. Translating gives CASSEWKRGNTEAFF.

The chain has TRBV19 and TRBJ2-7; 9 bases are shared with TRBD2. V lost 3 bases to trimming and J lost 3 bases; unmatched junction nucleotides: 6. There are 15 residues in the CDR3. Germline V gene data show CDR1 as LNHDA and CDR2 as SQIVND (reference sequence). The CDR3 is CASSMALAGYYEQYF. The CDR3 region has the DNA TGTGCCAGTAGTATGGCTCTAGCGGGGTACTACGAGCAGTACTTC.

The chain employs TRBV6-5 and TRBJ2-3, with 9 bases identical to TRBD2. This CDR3 spans 15 amino acids. The J segment lost 4 bases and the V segment lost 2 bases, leaving 4 bases of the junction unmatched. Germline loops: CDR1 MNHEY, CDR2 SVGAGI. For the CDR3, the DNA is TGTGCCAGCAGTTACGGCGGGAGGGCCTCAGATACGCAGTATTTT. As protein: CASSYGGRASDTQYF.

Only one count was recorded for this clonotype. The CDR3 sequence: CASKGPNEKLFF. The CDR3 nucleotides are TGTGCCAGCAAGGGGCCAAATGAAAAACTGTTTTTT. V gene TRBV27 combines with J gene TRBJ1-4, with D tentatively TRBD1 (5 bases). CDR1 and CDR2 from the germline V gene are MNHEY and SMNVEV (reference sequence). The CDR3 has 12 amino acids. The germline V and J ends were trimmed by 7 bases and 5 bases, with 8 bases remaining between them.

The chain carries TRBV30 and TRBJ1-1, with D uncertain. This CDR3 has 12 amino acids. Trimming removed 0 bases from V and 5 bases from J, with 7 bases in between. Germline V CDR1 and CDR2: GTSNPN, SVGIG (reference sequence). Here the CDR3 DNA reads TGTGCCTGGAGTGTAGTTTCTACTGAAGCTTTCTTT. This translates into CAWSVVSTEAFF.

This sequence joins TRBV27 and TRBJ1-1; D is ambiguous. The CDR3 length is 16 residues. CDR1 MNHEY and CDR2 SMNVEV come from the germline V gene (reference sequence). V lost 3 bases, J lost 3 bases, and 17 bases lay in between. The CDR3 reads CASSFGFLGPYTEAFF. The CDR3 bases are TGTGCCAGCAGTTTCGGATTCTTAGGGCCTTACACTGAAGCTTTCTTT.

The rearrangement joins TRBV12-3 or TRBV12-4 to TRBJ2-1; 7 bases match TRBD2. Trimming at V came to 7 bases and at J to 12 bases, leaving 9 bases not matched to a gene. The length of the CDR3 is 12 residues. In nucleotides, the CDR3 is TGTGCCAGCACTCAGACTAGCCGAAGGCAGTTCTTC. Translating it yields CASTQTSRRQFF.

V gene TRBV7-8 combines with J gene TRBJ2-3; a possible D gene is TRBD2 (5 bases). The ends were cut back, 4 bases at V and 1 base at J, with 15 bases in the middle. This CDR3 has 16 amino acids. CDR1 and CDR2 from the germline V gene are SGHVS and FQNEAQ. The CDR3: CASSSELVRGTDTQYF. The DNA for the CDR3 is TGTGCCAGCAGCTCCGAACTAGTGCGGGGCACAGATACGCAGTATTTT.

The chain links TRBV28 to TRBJ2-3, with D perhaps given as TRBD1 or TRBD2 (5 bases each). CDR1 MDHEN and CDR2 SYDVKM come from the germline V gene. V was clipped by 5 bases and J by 4 bases, with 13 bases between them. The CDR3 has 14 residues. CDR3 residues: CASSRWDRADTQYF. As DNA, the CDR3 is TGTGCCAGCAGTCGTTGGGACCGGGCAGATACGCAGTATTTT.

The chain couples TRBV3-1 to TRBJ1-1; D uncertain. The V gene lost 5 bases and the J gene lost 1 base, with 14 bases spanning the gap. The CDR3 contains 15 residues. From germline, CDR1 is LGHDT and CDR2 YNNKEL (reference sequence). Here the CDR3 DNA reads TGTGCCAGCAGCTCAGCTGTTAACAAGAACACTGAAGCTTTCTTT. Amino acid sequence: CASSSAVNKNTEAFF. Based on the CDR3 plus reference TRBV3-1 and TRBJ1-1, the full variable domain is DTAVSQTPKYLVTQMGNDKSIKCEQNLGHDTMYWYKQDSKKFLKIMFSYNNKELIINETVPNRFSPKSPDKAHLNLHINSLELGDSAVYFCASSSAVNKNTEAFFGQGTRLTVV.